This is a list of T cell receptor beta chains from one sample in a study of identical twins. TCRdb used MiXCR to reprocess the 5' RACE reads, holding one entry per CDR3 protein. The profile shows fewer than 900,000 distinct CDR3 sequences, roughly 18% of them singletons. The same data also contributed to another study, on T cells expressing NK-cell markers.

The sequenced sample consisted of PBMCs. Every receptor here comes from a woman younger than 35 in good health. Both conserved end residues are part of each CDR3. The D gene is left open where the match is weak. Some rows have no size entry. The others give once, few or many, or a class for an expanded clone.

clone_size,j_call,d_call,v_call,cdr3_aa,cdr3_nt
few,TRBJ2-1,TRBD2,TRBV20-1,CSAYPSAGGRNEQFF,TGCAGTGCTTATCCTTCAGCGGGGGGCAGGAATGAGCAGTTCTTC
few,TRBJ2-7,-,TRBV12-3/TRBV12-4,CASSLDSYSSYEQYF,TGTGCCAGCAGTTTAGACAGTTATAGCTCCTACGAGCAGTACTTC
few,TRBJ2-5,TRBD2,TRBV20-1,CSAPSGGAPETQYF,TGCAGTGCTCCCAGCGGGGGGGCCCCAGAGACCCAGTACTTC
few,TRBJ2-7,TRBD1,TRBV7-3,CASSKQSGGSYEQYF,TGTGCCAGCAGCAAACAATCAGGGGGTTCCTACGAGCAGTACTTC
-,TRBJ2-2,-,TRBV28,CASSPGGRGNTGELFF,TGTGCCAGCAGTCCGGGCGGAAGGGGTAACACCGGGGAGCTGTTTTTT
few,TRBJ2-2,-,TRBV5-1,CASSWRDPTAGELFF,TGCGCCAGCAGCTGGAGGGATCCGACCGCCGGGGAGCTGTTTTTT
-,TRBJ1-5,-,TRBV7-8,CASSFPGGNQPQHF,TGTGCCAGCAGCTTCCCAGGAGGCAATCAGCCCCAGCATTTT
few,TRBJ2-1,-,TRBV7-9,CASSGTAGSYNEQFF,TGTGCCAGCAGCGGCACAGCGGGCTCCTACAATGAGCAGTTCTTC
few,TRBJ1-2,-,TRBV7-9,CASSLGNENYTF,TGTGCCAGCAGCTTAGGGAATGAGAACTACACCTTC
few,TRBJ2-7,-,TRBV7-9,CASSLATLGQQYF,TGTGCCAGCAGCCTCGCCACCCTAGGGCAGCAGTACTTC
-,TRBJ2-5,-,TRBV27,CASSLMGARRETQYF,TGTGCCAGCAGTTTAATGGGGGCGAGGAGGGAGACCCAGTACTTC
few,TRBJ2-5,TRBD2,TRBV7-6,CASSLSSGTVWKETQYF,TGTGCCAGCAGCTTGTCCAGCGGGACGGTTTGGAAAGAGACCCAGTACTTC
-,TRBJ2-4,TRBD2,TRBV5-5,CASNLGLAGTLAKNIQYF,TGTGCCAGCAATCTGGGACTAGCGGGGACGCTAGCCAAAAACATTCAGTACTTC
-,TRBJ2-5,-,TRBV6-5,CASSYTSPSGETQYF,TGTGCCAGCAGTTACACCTCCCCCAGCGGCGAGACCCAGTACTTC
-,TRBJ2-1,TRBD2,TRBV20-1,CSAHLSGGALSPYNEQFF,TGCAGTGCCCACTTAAGCGGGGGGGCCCTTTCGCCCTACAATGAGCAGTTCTTC
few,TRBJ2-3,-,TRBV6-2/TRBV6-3,CASSSLGDLDTQYF,TGTGCCAGCAGTTCTCTCGGGGATCTTGACACGCAGTATTTT
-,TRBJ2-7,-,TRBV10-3,CAISDDGEQYF,TGTGCCATCAGTGATGACGGCGAGCAGTACTTC
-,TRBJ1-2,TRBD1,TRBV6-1,CASSATGRVNYGYTF,TGTGCCAGCAGTGCGACAGGGCGGGTGAACTATGGCTACACCTTC
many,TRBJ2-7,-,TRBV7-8,CASSLAGSDEQYF,TGTGCCAGCAGCCTGGCTGGTTCGGACGAGCAGTACTTC
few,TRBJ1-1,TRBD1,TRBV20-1,CSARNQQGDTEAFF,TGCAGTGCTCGCAATCAACAGGGGGACACTGAAGCTTTCTTT
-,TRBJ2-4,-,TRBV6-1,CASSPGTRPGKNIQYF,TGTGCCAGCAGTCCCGGGACTCGGCCGGGCAAAAACATTCAGTACTTC
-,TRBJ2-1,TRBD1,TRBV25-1,CASSAPGTGGEGEQFF,TGTGCCAGCAGTGCTCCCGGGACAGGGGGGGAAGGTGAGCAGTTCTTC
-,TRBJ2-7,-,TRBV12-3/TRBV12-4,CASSLGTLVEEQYF,TGTGCCAGCAGCCTGGGGACACTCGTTGAGGAGCAGTACTTC
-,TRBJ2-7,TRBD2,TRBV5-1,CASSFGGRGSYEQYF,TGCGCCAGCAGCTTCGGCGGGAGGGGGTCCTACGAGCAGTACTTC
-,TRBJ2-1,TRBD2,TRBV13,CASSVTSGGAQFF,TGTGCCAGCAGCGTTACTAGCGGGGGTGCGCAGTTCTTC
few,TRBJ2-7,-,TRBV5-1,CASSSLTGSDYEQYF,TGCGCCAGCAGCTCCCTTACTGGGTCAGACTACGAGCAGTACTTC
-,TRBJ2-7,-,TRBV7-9,CASSVPGTTLTF,TGTGCCAGCAGCGTTCCCGGGACCACACTTACGTTC
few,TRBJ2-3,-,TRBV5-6,CASSSIGPATTDTQYF,TGTGCCAGCAGCTCCATTGGCCCCGCCACCACAGATACGCAGTATTTT
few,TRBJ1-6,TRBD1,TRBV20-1,CSARYLTGDNSPLHF,TGCAGTGCTAGGTATTTAACAGGGGATAATTCACCCCTCCACTTT
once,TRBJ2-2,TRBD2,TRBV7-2,CASSSRTSGTGELFF,TGTGCCAGCAGCTCCCGGACTAGCGGCACCGGGGAGCTGTTTTTT
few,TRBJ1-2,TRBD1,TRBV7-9,CASNDRGRSYGYTF,TGTGCCAGCAACGACAGGGGGCGCAGCTATGGCTACACCTTC
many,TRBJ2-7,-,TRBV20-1,CSALRIDSAIYEQYF,TGCAGTGCCCTAAGGATAGATAGCGCTATCTACGAGCAGTACTTC